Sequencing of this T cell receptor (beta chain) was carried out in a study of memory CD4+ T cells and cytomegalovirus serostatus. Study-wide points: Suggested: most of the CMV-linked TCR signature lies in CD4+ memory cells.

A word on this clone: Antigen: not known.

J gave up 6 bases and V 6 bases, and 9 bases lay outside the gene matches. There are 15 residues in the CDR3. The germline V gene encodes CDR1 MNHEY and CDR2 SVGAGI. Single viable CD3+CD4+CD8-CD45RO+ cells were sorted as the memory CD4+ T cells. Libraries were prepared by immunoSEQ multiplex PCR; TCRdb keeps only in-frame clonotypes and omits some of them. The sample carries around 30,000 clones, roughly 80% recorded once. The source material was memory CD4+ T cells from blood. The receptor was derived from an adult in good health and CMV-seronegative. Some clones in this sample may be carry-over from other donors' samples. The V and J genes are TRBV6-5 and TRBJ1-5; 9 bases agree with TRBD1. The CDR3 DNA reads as TGTGCCAGCAGACCTTCAACAGGGGGCTTTCAGCCCCAGCATTTT. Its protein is CASRPSTGGFQPQHF.